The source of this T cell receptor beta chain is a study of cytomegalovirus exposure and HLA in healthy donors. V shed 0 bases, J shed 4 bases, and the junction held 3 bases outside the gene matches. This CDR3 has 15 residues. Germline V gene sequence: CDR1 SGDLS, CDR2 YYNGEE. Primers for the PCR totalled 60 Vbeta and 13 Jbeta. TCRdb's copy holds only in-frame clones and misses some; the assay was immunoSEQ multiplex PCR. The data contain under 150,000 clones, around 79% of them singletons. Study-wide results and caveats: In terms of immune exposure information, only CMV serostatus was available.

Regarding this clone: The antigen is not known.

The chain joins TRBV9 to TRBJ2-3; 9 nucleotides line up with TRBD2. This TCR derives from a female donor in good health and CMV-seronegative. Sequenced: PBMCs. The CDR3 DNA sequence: TGTGCCAGCAGCGTAGGACTAGCGGCAGCAGATACGCAGTATTTT. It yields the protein CASSVGLAAADTQYF.